These 23 T cell receptor beta chains were all obtained from the same sample, sequenced in a study of cytomegalovirus exposure and HLA in healthy donors. Clones were sequenced by immunoSEQ multiplex PCR, and TCRdb holds only the in-frame ones, with some missing. The sample records roughly 60,000 clones, 90% to 96% being singletons. The sequenced sample consisted of PBMCs. These receptors were obtained from a man younger than 30 in good health and CMV-seronegative.

This clone was detected only a few times. V is TRBV11-2 and J is TRBJ2-5; D is unclear. The CDR3 spans 14 residues. CDR1 SGHAT and CDR2 FQNNGV come from the germline V gene. V lost 1 base and J 7 bases, leaving 13 bases between the germline ends. The DNA of the CDR3 is TGTGCCAGCAGCTTAGTTCACCAAACGGGGACCCAGTACTTC. Its translation is CASSLVHQTGTQYF.

In nucleotides, the CDR3 is TGTGCCAGCAGCCCCCGGGGGACCTACGAGCAGTACTTC. Its protein product is CASSPRGTYEQYF. This chain joins TRBV13 and TRBJ2-7; TRBD2 is a possible D gene (6 bases). CDR3 length: 13 amino acids. CDR1 is PRHDT, CDR2 FYEKMQ, per germline (reference sequence). The V end lost 5 bases, the J end lost 2 bases, and 10 bases lay between the germline ends.

The chain uses TRBV5-1 and TRBJ2-5; D may be TRBD1 (7 bases). From germline, CDR1 is SGHRS and CDR2 YFSETQ. The CDR3 sequence is 14 residues long. V lost 0 bases and J 4 bases, leaving 10 bases between the germline ends. DNA for the CDR3: TGCGCCAGCAGCTTGGGACAGGGAGGAGAGACCCAGTACTTC. It codes for CASSLGQGGETQYF.

V and J are TRBV11-3 and TRBJ2-1; 13 nucleotides agree with TRBD2. Germline V gene data show CDR1 as SGHNT and CDR2 as YENEEA. The CDR3 loop spans 17 amino acids. V dropped 1 base and J dropped 6; count of bases not matched to a gene: 6. CDR3 bases: TGTGCCAGCAGCTTAGCCGGGACTAGCGGGAATCTCAATGAGCAGTTCTTC. Translation: CASSLAGTSGNLNEQFF.

The count of this clone is one. As DNA, the CDR3 is TGTGCCAGCAGCCCGACTAGCGGGAGAGATACGCAGTATTTT. This sequence encodes CASSPTSGRDTQYF. J is TRBJ2-3 and V is TRBV14; the match to TRBD2 covers 12 bases. Germline trimming cut 4 bases from V and 5 bases from J; bases unmatched to any gene: 1. The germline V gene encodes CDR1 SGHDN and CDR2 FVKESK. CDR3 length equals 14 residues.

The chain combines TRBV28 with TRBJ2-7, with 10 bases fitting TRBD2. In germline, CDR1 is MDHEN, CDR2 SYDVKM. The CDR3 is 13 residues long. V was clipped by 5 bases and J by 6 bases; unmatched bases: 4. CDR3 in DNA: TGTGCCAGCAGTAGCGGGAGGGCCTCCGAGCAGTACTTC. Its protein product is CASSSGRASEQYF.

The chain is built from TRBV6-1 and TRBJ1-1; TRBD1 might be the D (6 bases). Trimming shortened V by 1 base and J by 2 bases, and 11 bases separated the two germline ends. Looked up from germline, CDR1 is MNHNS and CDR2 is SASEGT. CDR3 length: 15 amino acids. The CDR3 nucleotides are TGTGCCAGCAGTGAAGGCATAGGGGGTAACACTGAAGCTTTCTTT. Its protein product is CASSEGIGGNTEAFF.

The rearrangement uses TRBV27 and TRBJ2-1; 10 bases line up with TRBD2. CDR1 is MNHEY and CDR2 is SMNVEV in the germline V gene (reference sequence). The CDR3 sequence is 15 residues long. The junction had 5 bases not matched to a gene; V was cut back by 6 bases and J by 3 bases. The CDR3 region has the DNA TGTGCCAGCAGGAAACTAGCGGGGAACTACAATGAGCAGTTCTTC. Its translation is CASRKLAGNYNEQFF.

The CDR3: CASSLAGQGGELFF. CDR3 coding DNA: TGCGCCAGCAGCTTGGCAGGGCAGGGCGGGGAGCTGTTTTTT. The rearrangement uses TRBV5-1 and TRBJ2-2; maybe TRBD1 (5 bases). Between the trimmed V and J ends, which lost 0 bases and 7 bases, there was a span of 10 bases. The CDR3 is 14 amino acids. The V gene's germline CDR1 is SGHRS and CDR2 YFSETQ.

V and J are TRBV5-6 and TRBJ1-1, with 8 bases identical to TRBD1. The CDR3 is 15 amino acids. The J segment lost 3 bases and the V segment lost 7 bases, leaving 11 bases of the junction unmatched. Per germline, CDR1 SGHDT and CDR2 YYEEEE. DNA for the CDR3: TGTGCCAGCGTCCTTTACAGGGGGACACACACTGAAGCTTTCTTT. Amino acids: CASVLYRGTHTEAFF.

The chain carries TRBV9 and TRBJ2-1; 8 bases match TRBD2. In germline, CDR1 is SGDLS, CDR2 YYNGEE. This CDR3 is 19 amino acids long. J gave up 0 bases and V 4 bases, and 15 bases lay outside the gene matches. The CDR3 DNA reads as TGTGCCAGCAGCTCCCCGGGACTAGAGTCAGTAGGCTCCTACAATGAGCAGTTCTTC. Translation: CASSSPGLESVGSYNEQFF.

V and J are TRBV19 and TRBJ1-2; D may be TRBD1 (5 bases). V shed 7 bases and J shed 7 bases, with 16 bases lying between them. This CDR3 is 13 amino acids long. Germline lookup yields CDR1 LNHDA and CDR2 SQIVND (reference sequence). CDR3 DNA: TGTGCCAGTATCGGCGGGGCCGCTCGTGGCTACACCTTC. Encoded protein: CASIGGAARGYTF.

The chain recombines TRBV7-9 with TRBJ1-4; TRBD1 aligns across 10 bases. This CDR3 has 15 amino acids. The V gene's germline CDR1 is SEHNR and CDR2 FQNEAQ (reference sequence). Trimming took 4 bases from V and 7 from J; bases not matched to a gene: 6. The CDR3 loop is CASSSRQGAREKLFF. The CDR3 nucleotides are TGTGCCAGCAGCTCCCGACAGGGGGCGCGTGAAAAACTGTTTTTT.

The chain has TRBV19 and TRBJ2-7; 8 bases are shared with TRBD1. The CDR3 runs to 15 residues. Germline V gene sequence: CDR1 LNHDA, CDR2 SQIVND (reference sequence). V trimming: 1 base; J trimming: 5 bases; junction bases outside the gene matches: 7. The CDR3, as DNA: TGTGCCAGTAGTATAGGACCACAGGGGGTCCACGAGCAGTACTTC. Protein sequence: CASSIGPQGVHEQYF. Variable domain in full (rest from reference TRBV19 and TRBJ2-7): DGGITQSPKYLFRKEGQNVTLSCEQNLNHDAMYWYRQDPGQGLRLIYYSQIVNDFQKGDIAEGYSVSREKKESFPLTVTSAQKNPTAFYLCASSIGPQGVHEQYFGPGTRLTVT.

The V and J genes are TRBV7-2 and TRBJ1-5; tentatively, D is TRBD1 (6 bases). Between the trimmed V and J ends, which lost 5 bases and 2 bases, there was a span of 13 bases. The CDR3 consists of 15 residues. Germline V gives CDR1 SGHTA, CDR2 FQGNSA. CDR3 nucleotides: TGTGCCAGCAGCATCTACAGGGAAGGCAATCAGCCCCAGCATTTT. It yields the protein CASSIYREGNQPQHF.

The V gene is TRBV9, the J gene TRBJ2-2; 8 bases map to TRBD2. Germline V gene sequence: CDR1 SGDLS, CDR2 YYNGEE. Losses at the gene ends were 1 base for V and 6 bases for J; bases not matched to a gene: 8. The CDR3 is 16 residues long. CDR3 sequence: CASSVTSGSKAGELFF. In DNA, the CDR3 is TGTGCCAGCAGCGTAACCAGCGGGAGTAAAGCCGGGGAGCTGTTTTTT. The variable domain in full, completed from reference TRBV9 and TRBJ2-2, reads DSGVTQTPKHLITATGQRVTLRCSPRSGDLSVYWYQQSLDQGLQFLIQYYNGEERAKGNILERFSAQQFPDLHSELNLSSLELGDSALYFCASSVTSGSKAGELFFGEGSRLTVL.

V is TRBV7-9 and J is TRBJ2-2; D possibly corresponds to TRBD1 (6 bases). The CDR3 extends over 14 amino acids. Germline-derived CDR1 and CDR2 are SEHNR and FQNEAQ (reference sequence). Trimming shortened V by 6 bases and J by 2 bases, and 10 bases separated the two germline ends. The CDR3 is CASRLQGNTGELFF. The DNA of the CDR3 is TGTGCCAGCAGACTACAGGGTAACACCGGGGAGCTGTTTTTT.

The genes are TRBV18 and TRBJ2-2; 9 bases fit TRBD1. CDR3 length: 15 amino acids. The V gene's germline CDR1 is KGHSH and CDR2 LQKENI. Trimming cost V 4 bases and J 4 bases; bases outside gene matches: 4. The CDR3 nucleotides read TGTGCCAGCTCACTGGGACAGGGAGGCACCGGGGAGCTGTTTTTT. This encodes CASSLGQGGTGELFF.

The V and J genes are TRBV6-7 and TRBJ2-7; TRBD2 matches at 11 bases. TRBV6-7 has ORF status, its function being uncertain. V lost 2 bases, J lost 4 bases, and 10 bases stayed unmatched. The CDR3 runs 17 residues. CDR3 sequence: CASSYPRTSGSSYEQYF. CDR3 coding DNA: TGTGCCAGCAGTTACCCCAGAACTAGCGGGAGCTCGTACGAGCAGTACTTC.

This rearrangement joins TRBV5-4 to TRBJ2-5, with D maybe TRBD2 (7 bases). V was pared by 0 bases and J by 3 bases, with 12 bases between. The length of the CDR3 is 15 residues. CDR1 and CDR2 (germline): SGHNT, YYREEE (reference sequence). CDR3 coding DNA: TGTGCCAGCAGCTTGGAGGCGGGGGCAAAAGAGACCCAGTACTTC. Protein: CASSLEAGAKETQYF.

V usage is TRBV29-1 and J usage is TRBJ2-3, with 9 bases identical to TRBD2. The V and J ends lost 6 bases and 1 base, in that order; junction bases with no gene match: 8. Germline CDR1 is SQVTM and CDR2 is ANQGSEA. The CDR3 totals 15 residues. CDR3 loop: CSVRAVAGGTDTQYF. The CDR3 coding sequence is TGCAGCGTCCGGGCCGTAGCGGGGGGCACAGATACGCAGTATTTT.

This clone has only one observation. The chain couples TRBV30 to TRBJ2-2; TRBD2 matches at 10 bases. With 0 bases clipped from V and 5 bases from J, the junction kept 9 bases outside the gene matches. Germline V gene sequence: CDR1 GTSNPN, CDR2 SVGIG (reference sequence). CDR3 length: 17 residues. CDR3 in amino acids: CAWSVLASGSMTGELFF. In nucleotides, the CDR3 is TGTGCCTGGAGTGTCCTGGCTAGCGGGAGTATGACCGGGGAGCTGTTTTTT.

The rearrangement uses TRBV7-8 and TRBJ2-1, with TRBD1 as a possible D gene (5 bases). Deletions cut 4 bases from V and 0 bases from J, with 13 bases between. Germline assignment: CDR1 SGHVS and CDR2 FQNEAQ. The CDR3 length is 16 residues. The CDR3 DNA is TGTGCCAGCAGCTCCAGACAGAGGAGCTCCTACAATGAGCAGTTCTTC. It encodes CASSSRQRSSYNEQFF.